This T cell receptor beta chain was documented in a study of cytotoxic CD8 clonotypes in ibrutinib-treated CLL. Study background: Sequenced samples delivered averages of 255,043 productive templates and 87,000 or so productive rearrangements.

Turning to this clone: The antigen remains unidentified.

Generated by immunoSEQ multiplex PCR, the TCRdb table keeps only in-frame clones and is missing some. The sample consists of tens of thousands of clones, around 57% of them appearing once. General study points: Clonality increased at ibrutinib response and stayed stable in sustained remission. At progression, however, it fell back toward baseline. Age-matched healthy donor levels were exceeded by baseline clonality, which tracked circulating CD8+ T-cell counts.

The sequencing here drew on PBMCs, taken before ibrutinib treatment. This clonotype was obtained from a human donor with chronic lymphocytic leukemia.

CDR3 region: CASSRWVAGTDSHEQFF. The DNA of the CDR3 is TGTGCCAGCAGCCGTTGGGTGGCCGGGACAGATTCGCATGAGCAGTTCTTC. The J gene is TRBJ2-1, the V gene TRBV14; 7 bases are a match to TRBD1. V was pared by 4 bases and J by 8 bases, with 17 bases of the junction left unmatched. Germline CDR1 is SGHDN and CDR2 is FVKESK. The CDR3 loop spans 17 amino acids.